A selection of T cell receptor beta chains follows, all from one sample in a study of CD8 T cells in ankylosing spondylitis. TCRdb passed the 5' RACE reads through MiXCR, listing each CDR3 protein once. The data show about 120,000 distinct CDR3 sequences, approximately 13% seen once. What was sequenced was blood, either unsorted or a sorted T cell fraction (not recorded which). These receptor sequences come from a female donor with ankylosing spondylitis or in good health (not recorded which). CDR3s include the opening cysteine and the closing phenylalanine or tryptophan. The order of the fields is D gene, V gene, J gene, clone size, CDR3 DNA, CDR3 protein. The D gene is left open where the match is weak. Some rows have no size entry. The others give once, few or many, or a class for an expanded clone.

>.|TRBV20-1|TRBJ2-1|many
TGCAGTGCTAGAGATCCACTTTTGACTGTCTCCGAGCAGTTCTTC
CSARDPLLTVSEQFF
>.|TRBV20-1|TRBJ2-2|.
TGCAGTGCCGGGCAGGGAGCGAACACCGGGGAGCTGTTTTTT
CSAGQGANTGELFF
>TRBD2|TRBV27|TRBJ2-3|.
TGTGCCAGCAGTTCAGCGAGGACTAGCGGGGAAAGAATTAGCACAGATACGCAGTATTTT
CASSSARTSGERISTDTQYF
>.|TRBV20-1|TRBJ1-4|few
TGCAGTGCTAGAGATTGGGGGGGCGGGAATGAAAAACTGTTTTTT
CSARDWGGGNEKLFF
>.|TRBV7-3|TRBJ1-1|few
TGTGCCAGCAGCCCCACAGGGCGGTTCTCTGAAGCTTTCTTT
CASSPTGRFSEAFF
>TRBD2|TRBV9|TRBJ2-1|few
TGTGCCAGCAGCGCCCAGCCTGGACTAGCGGGGGACAATGAGCAGTTCTTC
CASSAQPGLAGDNEQFF
>.|TRBV29-1|TRBJ1-2|many
TGCAGCGCAGCCGGGACATCCGGCTACACCTTC
CSAAGTSGYTF
>.|TRBV12-3/TRBV12-4|TRBJ1-1|.
TGTGCCAGCAGTTTAGGCGTGTTGGAGGGAGGTAACACTGAAGCTTTCTTT
CASSLGVLEGGNTEAFF
>TRBD1|TRBV7-3|TRBJ1-1|once
TGTGCCAGCAGACAAACAGGGGGCACTGAAGCTTTCTTT
CASRQTGGTEAFF
>.|TRBV20-1|TRBJ2-7|few
TGCAGTGCGAGACAGGGAGGTTCCTACGAGCAGTACTTC
CSARQGGSYEQYF
>.|TRBV12-3/TRBV12-4|TRBJ2-1|few
TGTGCCAGCAGCCTTGGAGGAGGGGGCCCCGGCAATGAGCAGTTCTTC
CASSLGGGGPGNEQFF
>.|TRBV20-1|TRBJ1-1|few
TGCAGTGCCAATCTTCCGGGACGGAGCATGAACACTGAAGCTTTCTTT
CSANLPGRSMNTEAFF
>TRBD2|TRBV20-1|TRBJ2-1|.
TGCAGTGCTAGACTAGCGGGAGTTGTCAATGAGCAGTTCTTC
CSARLAGVVNEQFF
>.|TRBV5-1|TRBJ1-4|few
TGCGCCAGCAGCTCCGGAATGACTAATGAAAAACTGTTTTTT
CASSSGMTNEKLFF
>.|TRBV5-1|TRBJ1-5|many
TGCGCCAGCAGCTTGGCTTCGGGGCTGGGAAGCAATCAGCCCCAGCATTTT
CASSLASGLGSNQPQHF
>.|TRBV5-1|TRBJ2-6|few
TGCGCCAGCAGACCGGGGCTAACCAGCTCTGGGGCCAACGTCCTGACTTTC
CASRPGLTSSGANVLTF
>TRBD1|TRBV7-2|TRBJ2-1|.
TGTGCCAGCAGCTGGGACAGGGGGCGGACTGAGCAGTTCTTC
CASSWDRGRTEQFF
>.|TRBV7-2|TRBJ1-4|.
TGTGCCAGCAGCTCCCAGGGGAGTGGTGAAAAACTGTTTTTT
CASSSQGSGEKLFF
>.|TRBV5-1|TRBJ2-4|many
TGCGCCAGCAGCTTCCAGGGAAACATTCAGTACTTC
CASSFQGNIQYF
>.|TRBV4-2|TRBJ2-1|.
TGTGCCAGCAGCCAAGAACCAGGCGGATCCGCCCTGGCAAATGAGCAGTTCTTC
CASSQEPGGSALANEQFF
>.|TRBV7-2|TRBJ2-7|.
TGTGCCAGCAGCTTAGACGGACGGGGGGCCCTCTACGAGCAGTACTTC
CASSLDGRGALYEQYF
>TRBD2|TRBV20-1|TRBJ2-1|few
TGCAGTGCTACAGGACTAGCGGGAGTCTACAATGAGCAGTTCTTC
CSATGLAGVYNEQFF
>TRBD1|TRBV12-3/TRBV12-4|TRBJ1-1|many
TGTGCCAGCAGCCAGGCGGACAGGGCGAACACTGAAGCTTTCTTT
CASSQADRANTEAFF
>.|TRBV30|TRBJ2-5|few
TGTGCCTGGAGAGGGGGGTTCGGTTTACAAGAGACCCAGTACTTC
CAWRGGFGLQETQYF
>.|TRBV13|TRBJ2-1|.
TGTGCCAGCAGGGGGCCGGGTGGCTACAATGAGCAGTTCTTC
CASRGPGGYNEQFF
>.|TRBV12-3/TRBV12-4|TRBJ1-6|.
TGTGCCAGCAGGAACTGGGGGAGGAGGAATTCACCCCTCCACTTT
CASRNWGRRNSPLHF
>TRBD1|TRBV2|TRBJ1-5|.
TGTGCCAGCAGTGAAGCCATCGCAGGGGGCCGTAATCAGCCCCAGCATTTT
CASSEAIAGGRNQPQHF
>.|TRBV7-8|TRBJ2-1|few
TGTGCCAGCAGCCAACAGGGCGGAGAGCAGTTCTTC
CASSQQGGEQFF
>.|TRBV5-6|TRBJ1-3|few
TGTGCCAGCAGCTTGGATAGGGTGCGTGGAAACACCATATATTTT
CASSLDRVRGNTIYF
>.|TRBV12-3/TRBV12-4|TRBJ1-1|many
TGTGCCAGCCTGAACCGATTAATAAGGCACACTGAAGCTTTCTTT
CASLNRLIRHTEAFF
>.|TRBV3-1|TRBJ2-3|.
TGTGCCAGCAGCCAGGGCCCTGGGGGGGCTTACACAGATACGCAGTATTTT
CASSQGPGGAYTDTQYF
>.|TRBV20-1|TRBJ1-1|many
TGCAGTGCTAGAGGACAGCTCCGAGACACTGAAGCTTTCTTT
CSARGQLRDTEAFF
>TRBD2|TRBV7-9|TRBJ2-7|many
TGTGCCAGCAGCTTTCGTCCGGGGACTAGCGGGAGCTACGAGCAGTACTTC
CASSFRPGTSGSYEQYF
>.|TRBV7-5|TRBJ2-4|.
.
CISVPEARDWREYF
>.|TRBV25-1|TRBJ1-5|.
TGTGCCAGCAGTGCCTTTTATAGCAATCAGCCCCAGCATTTT
CASSAFYSNQPQHF
>.|TRBV29-1|TRBJ2-5|many
TGCAGCGTCATCCCGCTAGCGCTCCGAGGGCGAGAGACCCAGTACTTC
CSVIPLALRGRETQYF
>.|TRBV19|TRBJ1-5|.
TGTGCCAGTAGTCCCCCGTGGGAGGGCAGGAATCAGCCCCAGCATTTT
CASSPPWEGRNQPQHF
>TRBD1|TRBV6-1|TRBJ1-1|many
TGTGCCAGCAGACCCCGACAGGGTTCTAACACTGAAGCTTTCTTT
CASRPRQGSNTEAFF
>.|TRBV2|TRBJ2-7|.
TGTGCCAGCAGTGATGGGCTGGTGCCCTACGAGCAGTACTTC
CASSDGLVPYEQYF
>.|TRBV5-1|TRBJ2-7|few
TGCGCCAGCAGCTTGGAAGGGATTGGAGACGAGCAGTACTTC
CASSLEGIGDEQYF
>.|TRBV5-1|TRBJ1-3|few
TGCGCCAGCAGCTCGGGTATCGCTGGAAACACCATATATTTT
CASSSGIAGNTIYF
>TRBD1|TRBV15|TRBJ2-7|.
TGTGTCACCAGCGAACAAGGACAGGCAGACGAGCAGTACTTC
CVTSEQGQADEQYF
>.|TRBV30|TRBJ2-3|few
TGTGCCTGGAGTTCACTATCCGGAATGGGAGATACGCAGTATTTT
CAWSSLSGMGDTQYF
>.|TRBV12-3/TRBV12-4|TRBJ2-5|many
TGTGCCAGCAGCAAGAGTTTCGGGGGGCGAGAGACCCAGTACTTC
CASSKSFGGRETQYF
>.|TRBV20-1|TRBJ1-5|.
TGCAGTGCCGATACAGGATATAGCAATCAGCCCCAGCATTTT
CSADTGYSNQPQHF
>TRBD1|TRBV3-1|TRBJ1-2|.
TGTGCCAGCAGAAACACAGGGGGCACTGGCTACACCTTC
CASRNTGGTGYTF
>.|TRBV12-3/TRBV12-4|TRBJ2-7|.
TGTGCCAGCAGTCCCCGGGGCAGGGACGCTTCGTGGCAGTACTTC
CASSPRGRDASWQYF
>TRBD2|TRBV13|TRBJ2-7|.
TGTGCCAGCAGCCAAACCGGGGGGTACGAGCAGTACTTC
CASSQTGGYEQYF